This record covers a single T cell receptor (beta chain). The sample comes from a study of blood T cell repertoires in COVID-19. Study information: Material from acute and convalescent COVID-19 was sourced from the United States, Italy and Spain. PBMCs, B-cell-depleted T cells, or T cells provided the cDNA or gDNA that made up the material.

In the study's own analysis: Estimation of nucleated cell counts relied on the amplification of reference gene primers. Produced via immunoSEQ multiplex PCR; TCRdb's table is partial and in-frame only. The V and J calls and the clone size are those of that table, but D and trimming were determined from the DNA. The sample lists 150,000 to 180,000 clones; 91% were seen once. Trimming cost V 5 bases and J 1 base, with 10 bases left between them. This CDR3 comprises 15 residues. The V gene's germline CDR1 is KGHDR and CDR2 SFDVKD. The chain links TRBV24-1 to TRBJ2-2; weak D call: TRBD1 (6 bases). The sequenced sample was peripheral blood. This sequence was found in a man between 50 and 59 years old with acute or convalescent COVID-19. CDR3 nucleotide sequence: TGTGCCACCAGTGGCCCGACAGGGAACACCGGGGAGCTGTTTTTT. As protein: CATSGPTGNTGELFF.